Each of the 21 T cell receptor beta chains below was sequenced from the same sample in a study of blood T cell repertoires in COVID-19. Clones were read by immunoSEQ multiplex PCR, and TCRdb kept only the in-frame ones, dropping some. The sample records 250,000 to 300,000 clones, 70% to 90% being singletons. Sequencing was performed on PBMCs or T cells enriched from blood (not recorded which). These receptors were obtained from a woman aged 45 to 65 who had recovered from COVID-19.

This sequence joins TRBV7-2 and TRBJ2-1; 13 bases are shared with TRBD2. CDR3 length: 19 amino acids. Germline CDR1 is SGHTA and CDR2 is FQGNSA. The junction had 10 bases not matched to a gene; V was cut back by 4 bases and J by 1 base. This CDR3 is CASSSSGLAGRLSYNEQFF. DNA for the CDR3: TGTGCCAGCAGCTCCTCGGGACTAGCGGGGCGCTTATCCTACAATGAGCAGTTCTTC. The full variable domain, rest sourced from reference TRBV7-2 and TRBJ2-1, is GAGVSQSPSNKVTEKGKDVELRCDPISGHTALYWYRQSLGQGLEFLIYFQGNSAPDKSGLPSDRFSAERTGGSVSTLTIQRTQQEDSAVYLCASSSSGLAGRLSYNEQFFGPGTRLTVL.

This chain connects TRBV27 to TRBJ1-6, with unresolved D. Looked up from germline, CDR1 is MNHEY and CDR2 is SMNVEV (reference sequence). Trimming left V 3 bases short and J 2 bases short, with 8 bases between. CDR3 length equals 15 residues. CDR3 in DNA: TGTGCCAGCAGTTTTAGGGAGGCCTATAATTCACCCCTCCACTTT. Translation: CASSFREAYNSPLHF.

This chain connects TRBV6-5 to TRBJ2-5; 7 bases are shared with TRBD1. Unmatched junction bases numbered 11, after V lost 5 bases and J lost 5 bases. This CDR3 contains 15 residues. Germline CDR1 and CDR2: MNHEY and SVGAGI. This chain's CDR3 is CASSPRQGRVETQYF. CDR3 sequence (DNA): TGTGCCAGCAGTCCCCGACAGGGTAGGGTGGAGACCCAGTACTTC.

V and J are TRBV30 and TRBJ1-1, with D unresolved. The CDR3 is 13 amino acids. In germline, CDR1 is GTSNPN, CDR2 SVGIG (reference sequence). V was trimmed by 2 bases and J by 0 bases, leaving 7 bases between them. Here the CDR3 DNA reads TGTGCCTGGAGTAGTGGCATGAACACTGAAGCTTTCTTT. This encodes CAWSSGMNTEAFF.

This clone was observed a handful of times. The V gene is TRBV28, the J gene TRBJ2-7; TRBD1 aligns across 9 bases. The CDR3 consists of 15 residues. CDR1 and CDR2 (germline): MDHEN, SYDVKM. V dropped 7 bases and J dropped 2; count of bases not matched to a gene: 9. The CDR3 protein is CASNALDRGAYEQYF. For the CDR3, the DNA is TGTGCCAGCAACGCCTTGGACAGGGGAGCCTACGAGCAGTACTTC.

The chain joins TRBV30 to TRBJ2-1; D perhaps matches TRBD2 (6 bases). Germline lookup yields CDR1 GTSNPN and CDR2 SVGIG (reference sequence). V was shortened by 1 base and J by 0 bases, with 16 bases between the two germline ends. The CDR3 has 17 amino acids. In DNA form, the CDR3 reads TGTGCCTGGAGTGGGCCCCGACTAGGGCGCTCCTACAATGAGCAGTTCTTC. Protein: CAWSGPRLGRSYNEQFF.

This chain connects TRBV11-2 to TRBJ2-3; 9 positions match TRBD1. The CDR3 loop spans 18 amino acids. Germline values: CDR1 SGHAT, CDR2 FQNNGV. Germline trimming cut 5 bases from V and 0 bases from J; bases unmatched to any gene: 12. This CDR3 reads CASSRSTRTGASTDTQYF. The CDR3 DNA sequence: TGTGCCAGCAGCCGTTCGACCCGGACAGGGGCCAGCACAGATACGCAGTATTTT.

The gene calls are TRBV28 and TRBJ1-6; weak D call: TRBD1 (5 bases). CDR1 and CDR2 from the germline V gene are MDHEN and SYDVKM. V lost 6 bases to trimming and J lost 7 bases, with 16 bases between them. The CDR3 spans 15 residues. In DNA, the CDR3 is TGTGCCAGCAGCCTTGGAGGGGTAGGGAATTCACCCCTCCACTTT. Translated, it gives CASSLGGVGNSPLHF.

The V gene is TRBV7-9, the J gene TRBJ2-1; 8 bases are a match to TRBD1. V dropped 5 bases and J dropped 6; count of bases not matched to a gene: 3. The CDR3 totals 13 residues. Per germline, CDR1 SEHNR and CDR2 FQNEAQ (reference sequence). This chain's CDR3 is CASSVDRANEQFF. DNA for the CDR3: TGTGCCAGCAGCGTGGACAGGGCCAATGAGCAGTTCTTC.

The gene calls are TRBV7-2 and TRBJ2-3, with TRBD2 matching 10 bases. The CDR3 consists of 17 residues. V dropped 5 bases and J dropped 2; count of bases not matched to a gene: 10. CDR1 SGHTA and CDR2 FQGNSA come from the germline V gene. CDR3 sequence reads: CASSKTTLAGYTDTQYF. CDR3 bases: TGTGCCAGCAGCAAGACAACACTAGCGGGATACACAGATACGCAGTATTTT.

With respect to this clone: Germline and junction disagree at one end, which may indicate a read error. The chain combines TRBV7-7 with TRBJ1-5; tentative D call: TRBD1 (6 bases). Looked up from germline, CDR1 is SSHAT and CDR2 is FNYEAQ (reference sequence). This CDR3 region has 18 residues. The CDR3 loop reads CASSLALWGGAVGQPQHF. CDR3 DNA: TGTGCTAGCAGCTTAGCGCTATGGGGGGGCGCGGTGGGTCAGCCCCAGCATTTT.

CDR3 nucleotide sequence: TGTGCCATCAGTGAGGCCCTAGCGGGAGCCACAGATACGCAGTATTTT. It is translated as CAISEALAGATDTQYF. This chain links TRBV10-3 with TRBJ2-3; TRBD2 aligns across 10 bases. Germline values: CDR1 ENHRY, CDR2 SYGVKD. This CDR3 is 16 amino acids long. Trimming at V came to 2 bases and at J to 2 bases, leaving 4 bases not matched to a gene.

The chain carries TRBV28 and TRBJ1-3; D gene ambiguous. The germline V and J ends were trimmed by 10 bases and 0 bases, with 16 bases remaining between them. Looked up from germline, CDR1 is MDHEN and CDR2 is SYDVKM. The CDR3 is 15 residues long. The CDR3 DNA sequence: TGTGCCATCGTCTCTGCAGGCTACTCTGGAAACACCATATATTTT. Translating gives CAIVSAGYSGNTIYF. Based on the CDR3 plus reference TRBV28 and TRBJ1-3, the full variable domain is DVKVTQSSRYLVKRTGEKVFLECVQDMDHENMFWYRQDPGLGLRLIYFSYDVKMKEKGDIPEGYSVSREKKERFSLILESASTNQTSMYLCAIVSAGYSGNTIYFGEGSWLTVV.

CDR3 sequence: CAWSVGGTDTQYF. For the CDR3, the DNA is TGTGCCTGGAGCGTCGGAGGCACAGATACGCAGTATTTT. This chain links TRBV30 with TRBJ2-3, with D hard to call. Germline V gene data show CDR1 as GTSNPN and CDR2 as SVGIG (reference sequence). CDR3 size: 13 residues. Trimming removed 3 bases at V and 1 base at J, with 8 bases between.

The chain has TRBV3-1 (or the pseudogene TRBV3-2) and TRBJ1-1, with D hard to call. V shed 0 bases and J shed 2 bases, with 19 bases lying between them. The CDR3 spans 18 residues. Germline CDR1 reads LGHDT; CDR2 reads YNNKEL (reference sequence). The CDR3 DNA is TGTGCCAGCAGCCAAGAATCCGGGCCCGGGGTCAGAAACACTGAAGCTTTCTTT. Translating gives CASSQESGPGVRNTEAFF.

The rearrangement uses TRBV3-1 (or the pseudogene TRBV3-2) and TRBJ1-3; TRBD1 agrees at 8 bases. The CDR3 has 16 amino acids. J was trimmed by 2 bases and V by 1 base; bases with no gene match: 4. CDR1 LGHDT and CDR2 YNNKEL come from the germline V gene (reference sequence). CDR3 sequence reads: CASSQGTGWTGNTIYF. The CDR3 nucleotides are TGTGCCAGCAGCCAAGGGACAGGGTGGACTGGAAACACCATATATTTT.

The chain links TRBV6-5 to TRBJ1-2; 7 nucleotides line up with TRBD1. Germline CDR1 and CDR2: MNHEY and SVGAGI. V lost 6 bases to trimming and J lost 4 bases; unmatched junction nucleotides: 8. The CDR3 length is 14 residues. DNA for the CDR3: TGTGCCAGCAGGGTTATACAGGGGAGCTATGGCTACACCTTC. Translating it yields CASRVIQGSYGYTF.

In its sample, this clone was seen once. The chain recombines TRBV6-5 with TRBJ2-1, with 9 positions matching TRBD2. The CDR3 is 15 residues long. V lost 2 bases and J lost 7; bases outside the gene matches: 6. From germline, CDR1 is MNHEY and CDR2 SVGAGI. In nucleotides, the CDR3 is TGTGCCAGCAGTTACAAGCTAGCGGGGCCGAATGAGCAGTTCTTC. Its translation is CASSYKLAGPNEQFF.

The chain links TRBV7-9 to TRBJ1-6; tentatively, D is TRBD1 (6 bases). The ends were cut back, 1 base at V and 10 bases at J, with 14 bases in the middle. CDR1 and CDR2 (germline): SEHNR, FQNEAQ (reference sequence). CDR3 length: 15 amino acids. The chain's CDR3 is CASSLGGQMGSPLHF. In DNA form, the CDR3 reads TGTGCCAGCAGCTTAGGTGGACAGATGGGCTCACCCCTCCACTTT.

The chain uses TRBV2 and TRBJ1-6; 10 positions match TRBD1. Germline V gives CDR1 SNHLY, CDR2 FYNNEI. This CDR3 is built from 15 residues. V was pared by 8 bases and J by 6 bases, with 7 bases of the junction left unmatched. The CDR3 sequence: CASQTGGGVNSPLHF. DNA for the CDR3: TGTGCCAGCCAGACAGGGGGCGGGGTTAATTCACCCCTCCACTTT.

This sequence joins TRBV2 and TRBJ1-5, with TRBD1 matching over 9 bases. Germline V gene data show CDR1 as SNHLY and CDR2 as FYNNEI. Trimming at V came to 6 bases and at J to 4 bases, leaving 7 bases not matched to a gene. The CDR3 is 15 amino acids. CDR3 loop: CASSDRTGANQPQHF. CDR3 nucleotide sequence: TGTGCCAGCAGCGATCGGACAGGGGCTAATCAGCCCCAGCATTTT.